The 32 T cell receptor beta chains in this list originate from one sample, sequenced in a study of CD8+ T cells in alopecia areata. The sample's treatment: oral pan-JAK inhibitor, 5-10 mg twice daily. As the sequencing template, cDNA was produced by extracting RNA and reverse transcribing it. Libraries were prepared by immunoSEQ multiplex PCR; TCRdb keeps only in-frame clonotypes and omits some of them. The table records 130,000 to 150,000 clones, approximately 80% of them present only once. Sequences were derived from CD8+ T cells sorted from blood, sampled at week 4, from a patient treated with tofacitinib. The source of these receptors is a human donor with alopecia areata.

This clone was counted a single time. The rearrangement uses TRBV4-1 and TRBJ1-1; D uncertain. Germline loops: CDR1 MGHRA, CDR2 YSYEKL. Between the trimmed V and J ends, which lost 0 bases and 7 bases, there was a span of 9 bases. The CDR3 contains 13 residues. The CDR3 spells CASSQDEGSEAFF. For the CDR3, the DNA is TGCGCCAGCAGCCAAGACGAGGGCAGTGAAGCTTTCTTT.

The chain has TRBV6-5 and TRBJ2-5, with D hard to call. The CDR3 sequence is 14 residues long. V lost 0 bases and J lost 5, with 10 bases in between. CDR1 is MNHEY and CDR2 is SVGAGI in the germline V gene. The CDR3 here is CASSYSTQPETQYF. Here the CDR3 DNA reads TGTGCCAGCAGTTACTCGACCCAGCCGGAGACCCAGTACTTC.

The chain joins TRBV9 to TRBJ2-7; tentatively, D is TRBD1 (6 bases). CDR1 SGDLS and CDR2 YYNGEE come from the germline V gene. The CDR3 runs to 15 residues. Trimming cost V 0 bases and J 3 bases, with 13 bases left between them. CDR3 in amino acids: CASSVGRDIIYEQYF. CDR3 DNA: TGTGCCAGCAGCGTAGGAAGGGACATTATCTACGAGCAGTACTTC.

V and J are TRBV7-9 and TRBJ2-6; D is undetermined. V gave up 4 bases and J gave up 4 bases, with 17 bases separating them. The CDR3 is 17 residues long. The V gene's germline CDR1 is SEHNR and CDR2 FQNEAQ (reference sequence). This chain's CDR3 is CASSYPVRDLGANVLTF. The CDR3 bases are TGTGCCAGCAGCTATCCCGTAAGGGATTTAGGGGCCAACGTCCTGACTTTC.

This chain connects TRBV7-2 to TRBJ2-7; D unresolved. Germline V gives CDR1 SGHTA, CDR2 FQGNSA. The CDR3 has 13 amino acids. The V end was cut by 1 base, the J end by 3 bases, with 7 bases between. This CDR3 reads CASSLGSRYEQYF. The CDR3 DNA follows: TGTGCCAGCAGCTTAGGGAGTCGCTACGAGCAGTACTTC.

The chain couples TRBV27 to TRBJ1-2; 7 nucleotides line up with TRBD1. Trimming at V came to 2 bases and at J to 4 bases, leaving 4 bases not matched to a gene. This CDR3 contains 14 residues. CDR1 is MNHEY and CDR2 is SMNVEV in the germline V gene (reference sequence). Here the CDR3 DNA reads TGTGCCAGCAGTTTAAGGGGGCGGGCCTATGGCTACACCTTC. Encoded protein: CASSLRGRAYGYTF.

The V call is TRBV2, the J call TRBJ1-5; 10 bases line up with TRBD1. J lost 2 bases, V lost 6 bases, and 7 bases had no gene match. The CDR3 totals 16 residues. Germline CDR1 reads SNHLY; CDR2 reads FYNNEI. The CDR3, as DNA: TGTGCCAGCAGGGGCTCCGGGACAGGGGGCAATCAGCCCCAGCATTTT. Translation: CASRGSGTGGNQPQHF. The full variable domain, in which reference TRBV2 and TRBJ1-5 provide the parts outside the CDR3, is EPEVTQTPSHQVTQMGQEVILRCVPISNHLYFYWYRQILGQKVEFLVSFYNNEISEKSEIFDDQFSVERPDGSNFTLKIRSTKLEDSAMYFCASRGSGTGGNQPQHFGDGTRLSIL.

Only one count was recorded for this clone. The rearrangement uses TRBV6-6 and TRBJ2-1, with D hard to call. Germline CDR1 reads MNHNY; CDR2 reads SVGAGI (reference sequence). The CDR3 has 13 amino acids. Trimming removed 7 bases from V and 5 bases from J, with 12 bases in between. The CDR3 DNA is TGTGCCAGCACCGTCGGGCGGAACAATGAGCAGTTCTTC. Its protein product is CASTVGRNNEQFF.

This chain uses TRBV7-8 with TRBJ1-6; 10 bases agree with TRBD1. Germline assignment: CDR1 SGHVS and CDR2 FQNEAQ. With V trimmed by 5 bases and J by 11 bases, 6 bases remained unmatched. The CDR3 has 14 amino acids. The CDR3, as DNA: TGTGCCAGCAGCGTGGGACAGGGGACTCCACCCCTCCACTTT. It specifies CASSVGQGTPPLHF.

This clone turned up a few times. The sample holds other DNA sequences that translate to the same CDR3. The rearrangement links TRBV7-2 to TRBJ2-7, with 8 bases identical to TRBD2. Germline assignment: CDR1 SGHTA and CDR2 FQGNSA. The CDR3 totals 15 residues. The V gene end was trimmed by 1 base and the J gene end by 1 base; junction bases not matched to a gene: 3. CDR3 bases: TGTGCCAGCAGCTTAGGACGGGGGGGTTCCTACGAGCAGTACTTC. Translated, it gives CASSLGRGGSYEQYF.

The rearrangement joins TRBV7-9 to TRBJ2-3, with a possible D match to TRBD1 (6 bases). This CDR3 is 15 amino acids long. The ends were cut back, 5 bases at V and 5 bases at J, with 17 bases in the middle. The V gene's germline CDR1 is SEHNR and CDR2 FQNEAQ (reference sequence). For the CDR3, the DNA is TGTGCCAGCAGCCACCCGGGACACCTCAAAGATACGCAGTATTTT. Translated: CASSHPGHLKDTQYF.

This clone has only one observation. The same CDR3 also results from other DNA sequences found in this sample. V gene TRBV5-1 combines with J gene TRBJ2-3, with 7 bases fitting TRBD1. The CDR3 length is 14 residues. Losses at the gene ends were 0 bases for V and 4 bases for J; bases not matched to a gene: 2. CDR1 is SGHRS and CDR2 is YFSETQ in the germline V gene. DNA for the CDR3: TGCGCCAGCAGCTTGGGACAGGGTGCAGATACGCAGTATTTT. As protein: CASSLGQGADTQYF.

The rearrangement joins TRBV7-9 to TRBJ1-1; 7 positions match TRBD1. CDR1 is SEHNR, CDR2 FQNEAQ, per germline (reference sequence). The junction had 5 bases not matched to a gene; V was cut back by 3 bases and J by 7 bases. The CDR3 is made up of 13 amino acids. The CDR3 coding sequence is TGTGCCAGCAGCTTCCAGACAGGGATTGAAGCTTTCTTT. Residues: CASSFQTGIEAFF. Full variable domain (outside the CDR3, taken from reference TRBV7-9 and TRBJ1-1): DTGVSQNPRHKITKRGQNVTFRCDPISEHNRLYWYRQTLGQGPEFLTYFQNEAQLEKSRLLSDRFSAERPKGSFSTLEIQRTEQGDSAMYLCASSFQTGIEAFFGQGTRLTVV.

J is TRBJ1-2 and V is TRBV29-1, with D possibly being TRBD1 (6 bases). The CDR3 is made up of 15 amino acids. Trimming removed 6 bases from V and 0 bases from J, with 17 bases in between. Germline V gene data show CDR1 as SQVTM and CDR2 as ANQGSEA. CDR3 bases: TGCAGCGTCCAAGGTGGGGGCCGTGCTAACTATGGCTACACCTTC. Protein sequence: CSVQGGGRANYGYTF. The full variable domain, in which reference TRBV29-1 and TRBJ1-2 provide the parts outside the CDR3, is SAVISQKPSRDICQRGTSLTIQCQVDSQVTMMFWYRQQPGQSLTLIATANQGSEATYESGFVIDKFPISRPNLTFSTLTVSNMSPEDSSIYLCSVQGGGRANYGYTFGSGTRLTVV.

A single count supports this clone. The V and J genes are TRBV5-1 and TRBJ2-3, with D uncertain. The V end lost 1 base, the J end lost 2 bases, and 5 bases lay between the germline ends. This CDR3 contains 13 residues. The germline CDR1 and CDR2 sequences are SGHRS and YFSETQ. The DNA for the CDR3 is TGCGCCAGCAGCTTGCTACTCACAGATACGCAGTATTTT. Translation gives CASSLLLTDTQYF.

The rearrangement links TRBV10-2 to TRBJ2-1; D is uncertain. Germline lookup yields CDR1 WSHSY and CDR2 SAAADI. The V and J ends lost 3 bases and 2 bases respectively, with 14 bases between them. The CDR3 extends over 16 amino acids. CDR3 region: CASSDSVRKTYNEQFF. For the CDR3, the DNA is TGCGCCAGCAGTGACTCTGTGCGGAAAACCTACAATGAGCAGTTCTTC.

This clone was detected a few times. This chain connects TRBV14 to TRBJ2-6; no reliable D call. There are 17 residues in the CDR3. V was trimmed by 0 bases and J by 0 bases, leaving 9 bases between them. Looked up from germline, CDR1 is SGHDN and CDR2 is FVKESK. The CDR3 region has the DNA TGTGCCAGCAGCCAAGAGAGTGTCCGCTCTGGGGCCAACGTCCTGACTTTC. It translates to CASSQESVRSGANVLTF.

The chain uses TRBV27 and TRBJ2-5; 12 nucleotides match TRBD2. The germline V gene has CDR1 MNHEY and CDR2 SMNVEV (reference sequence). V was clipped by 8 bases and J by 2 bases; unmatched bases: 6. This CDR3 has 15 residues. CDR3 DNA sequence: TGTGCCAGCGGGATACTAGCGGGGGGTCAAGAGACCCAGTACTTC. It translates to CASGILAGGQETQYF.

The gene calls are TRBV6-5 and TRBJ2-1; TRBD2 matches at 9 bases. CDR3 length equals 16 residues. The trim removed 0 bases at V and 9 bases at J, leaving 9 bases unmatched. In germline, CDR1 is MNHEY, CDR2 SVGAGI. The CDR3 nucleotides are TGTGCCAGCAGTTACTCTGTGCGGGGGGGCAGGAGTGAGCAGTTCTTC. Encoded protein: CASSYSVRGGRSEQFF.

Concerning this clone itself: At one boundary the junction diverges from the germline segment, which might be a read error. J is TRBJ2-3 and V is TRBV7-9, with D maybe TRBD1 (6 bases). Germline loops: CDR1 SEHNR, CDR2 FQNEAQ (reference sequence). The CDR3 is made up of 15 amino acids. The CDR3 bases are TGTGCCAGCAGATTAGTTGGGGGCCGAGCAGATACGCAGTATTTT. Amino acid sequence: CASRLVGGRADTQYF.

About this clone itself: Other nucleotide sequences in the sample specify the same CDR3. The gene calls are TRBV4-1 and TRBJ2-7, with 7 nucleotides matching TRBD1. The CDR3 is 14 amino acids. With 4 bases clipped from V and 0 bases from J, the junction kept 3 bases outside the gene matches. Germline assignment: CDR1 MGHRA and CDR2 YSYEKL. CDR3 DNA sequence: TGCGCCAGCAGCCCACGGGACAGCTCCTACGAGCAGTACTTC. It specifies CASSPRDSSYEQYF.

This rearrangement joins TRBV2 to TRBJ1-1; no clear D. Trimming removed 7 bases from V and 1 base from J, with 16 bases in between. The germline V gene encodes CDR1 SNHLY and CDR2 FYNNEI. This CDR3 has 15 residues. Here the CDR3 DNA reads TGTGCCAGCAAACCCGACGGCGGACCGAACACTGAAGCTTTCTTT. Encoded protein: CASKPDGGPNTEAFF.

The V gene is TRBV7-9, the J gene TRBJ2-1; 9 bases map to TRBD2. The CDR3 spans 16 residues. The trim removed 5 bases at V and 7 bases at J, leaving 12 bases unmatched. In germline, CDR1 is SEHNR, CDR2 FQNEAQ (reference sequence). This chain's CDR3 is CASSPPGAGGWNEQFF. The CDR3 DNA follows: TGTGCCAGCAGCCCCCCAGGAGCGGGGGGTTGGAATGAGCAGTTCTTC.

The V call is TRBV29-1, the J call TRBJ2-5; 11 nucleotides align to TRBD2. The CDR3 is 14 residues long. Per germline, CDR1 SQVTM and CDR2 ANQGSEA. J gave up 3 bases and V 1 base, and 1 base lay outside the gene matches. The CDR3 DNA sequence: TGCAGCGTTGAAGGACTAGCGGGGAAAGAGACCCAGTACTTC. Encoded protein: CSVEGLAGKETQYF.

The chain links TRBV15 to TRBJ2-3; D may correspond to TRBD1 or TRBD2 (6 bases each). The CDR3 is 16 amino acids. V was shortened by 8 bases and J by 7 bases, with 25 bases between the two germline ends. Germline assignment: CDR1 LNHNV and CDR2 YYDKDF (reference sequence). This CDR3 is CATQGSGPGGVHTQYF. DNA of the CDR3: TGTGCCACCCAGGGGTCCGGGCCCGGAGGGGTTCATACGCAGTATTTT.

The rearrangement joins TRBV6-6 to TRBJ2-1; D is perhaps TRBD2 (5 bases). The CDR3 extends over 13 amino acids. In germline, CDR1 is MNHNY, CDR2 SVGAGI (reference sequence). Deletions cut 2 bases from V and 7 bases from J, with 9 bases between. CDR3 bases: TGTGCCAGCAGTTACGAGGGTGGGAATGAGCAGTTCTTC. It codes for CASSYEGGNEQFF.

This chain joins TRBV4-1 and TRBJ2-7; TRBD2 agrees at 7 bases. With V trimmed by 4 bases and J by 0 bases, 6 bases remained unmatched. The CDR3 contains 15 residues. CDR1 and CDR2 (germline): MGHRA, YSYEKL. CDR3 sequence: CASSPVGGDSYEQYF. The CDR3 nucleotides read TGCGCCAGCAGCCCGGTGGGGGGGGACTCCTACGAGCAGTACTTC.

The rearrangement joins TRBV5-1 to TRBJ2-1; the D gene could be TRBD1 or TRBD2 (6 bases each). Trimming took 3 bases from V and 2 from J, leaving 12 bases between them. The CDR3 loop spans 15 amino acids. Germline V lookup: CDR1 SGHRS, CDR2 YFSETQ. CDR3 coding DNA: TGCGCCAGCAGCTCCAAGGGGGGTACCTACAATGAGCAGTTCTTC. As protein: CASSSKGGTYNEQFF.

The genes are TRBV4-3 and TRBJ2-5, with a possible D match to TRBD2 (5 bases). Looked up from germline, CDR1 is LGHNA and CDR2 is YSLEER. The V and J ends lost 1 base and 1 base respectively, with 10 bases between them. This CDR3 has 15 residues. This CDR3 reads CASSQGEGLQETQYF. CDR3 DNA sequence: TGCGCCAGCAGCCAAGGAGAGGGCCTCCAAGAGACCCAGTACTTC.

The chain joins TRBV27 to TRBJ2-5; no firm D call. The germline gives CDR1 MNHEY, CDR2 SMNVEV (reference sequence). V was shortened by 3 bases and J by 3 bases, with 8 bases between the two germline ends. The CDR3 covers 13 residues. CDR3 DNA sequence: TGTGCCAGCAGTTTTCTCTCCGAAGAGACCCAGTACTTC. This gives the protein CASSFLSEETQYF.

A note on this clone: Other DNA sequences in this specimen translate into the identical CDR3. This sequence joins TRBV2 and TRBJ1-1, with D unresolved. CDR1 and CDR2 from the germline V gene are SNHLY and FYNNEI. The CDR3 spans 13 residues. Trimming left V 3 bases short and J 5 bases short, with 10 bases between. DNA for the CDR3: TGTGCCAGCAGTGATAGGGTCGGGACTGAAGCTTTCTTT. This codes for CASSDRVGTEAFF.

In DNA form, the CDR3 reads TGTGCCAGCAGTGAGGAGGCATCGAGCAATCAGCCCCAGCATTTT. Encoded protein: CASSEEASSNQPQHF. This chain uses TRBV6-1 with TRBJ1-5; D is unresolved. Germline V gene lookup returns CDR1 MNHNS and CDR2 SASEGT. Trimming took off 3 bases at V and 1 base at J, with 10 bases between the two ends. The CDR3 sequence is 15 residues long.